Listed below are T cell receptor beta chains from one sample, sequenced in a study of cytomegalovirus exposure and HLA in healthy donors. The repertoire was sequenced with immunoSEQ multiplex PCR; TCRdb's copy has only in-frame clones and lacks some. In the table there are almost 200,000 clones, 70% to 90% of which are singletons. Sequencing was carried out using PBMCs. These receptors all come from a woman between 45 and 65 years old in good health and CMV-seronegative. CDR3s include the opening cysteine and the closing phenylalanine or tryptophan. Each record gives: CDR3 protein, CDR3 DNA, J gene, D gene, clone size, V gene. The D gene is left open where the match is weak. Not all rows give a size; the values are once, few, many and, for expanded clones, a class.

CDR3 protein: CASSATGTNTDTQYF
CDR3 DNA: TGTGCCAGCAGCGCAACAGGGACGAACACAGATACGCAGTATTTT
J gene: TRBJ2-3
D gene: .
clone size: .
V gene: TRBV5-8

CDR3 protein: CASSPVASGTGIGYTF
CDR3 DNA: TGTGCCAGCAGTCCTGTCGCCTCCGGGACAGGGATTGGCTACACCTTC
J gene: TRBJ1-2
D gene: TRBD1
clone size: .
V gene: TRBV7-3

CDR3 protein: CASSSTSGYNQETQYF
CDR3 DNA: TGTGCCAGCAGCTCGACTAGCGGATACAACCAAGAGACCCAGTACTTC
J gene: TRBJ2-5
D gene: TRBD2
clone size: .
V gene: TRBV7-9

CDR3 protein: CASSFGSGRPGEQFF
CDR3 DNA: TGCGCCAGCAGCTTTGGTAGCGGGAGACCCGGAGAGCAGTTCTTC
J gene: TRBJ2-1
D gene: TRBD2
clone size: .
V gene: TRBV5-1

CDR3 protein: CASSLDRGRANEQFF
CDR3 DNA: TGTGCCAGCAGCTTAGATCGCGGGAGGGCTAATGAGCAGTTCTTC
J gene: TRBJ2-1
D gene: TRBD2
clone size: few
V gene: TRBV7-2

CDR3 protein: CASNTGTSRSYNEQFF
CDR3 DNA: TGTGCCAGCAATACCGGGACTTCACGCTCCTACAATGAGCAGTTCTTC
J gene: TRBJ2-1
D gene: .
clone size: .
V gene: TRBV9

CDR3 protein: CASSVGTSGNFDTQYF
CDR3 DNA: TGTGCCAGCAGCGTGGGGACTAGCGGGAATTTTGATACGCAGTATTTT
J gene: TRBJ2-3
D gene: TRBD2
clone size: .
V gene: TRBV9

CDR3 protein: CASSENPSGRARDTQYF
CDR3 DNA: TGTGCCAGCAGTGAAAACCCCAGCGGGAGGGCCAGGGATACGCAGTATTTT
J gene: TRBJ2-3
D gene: TRBD2
clone size: .
V gene: TRBV2

CDR3 protein: CASKTPGQAIEAFF
CDR3 DNA: TGTGCCAGCAAAACCCCGGGACAGGCTATTGAAGCTTTCTTT
J gene: TRBJ1-1
D gene: TRBD1
clone size: .
V gene: TRBV6-6

CDR3 protein: CASSLQGRVKEQYF
CDR3 DNA: TGTGCCAGCAGTTTACAGGGAAGGGTCAAGGAGCAGTACTTC
J gene: TRBJ2-7
D gene: .
clone size: .
V gene: TRBV28

CDR3 protein: CATSRDLGQYEQYF
CDR3 DNA: TGTGCCACCAGCAGAGATCTGGGGCAGTACGAGCAGTACTTC
J gene: TRBJ2-7
D gene: .
clone size: .
V gene: TRBV15

CDR3 protein: CASSQGRMTSGRAWVYNEQFF
CDR3 DNA: TGTGCCAGCAGCCAAGGCCGTATGACTAGCGGGAGGGCCTGGGTATACAATGAGCAGTTCTTC
J gene: TRBJ2-1
D gene: TRBD2
clone size: .
V gene: TRBV14

CDR3 protein: CAISAPRGRESKETQYF
CDR3 DNA: TGTGCCATCAGCGCCCCCCGGGGGCGGGAGAGTAAAGAGACCCAGTACTTC
J gene: TRBJ2-5
D gene: .
clone size: .
V gene: TRBV10-3

CDR3 protein: CASSPLLTSDRTDTQYF
CDR3 DNA: TGTGCCAGCAGCCCCCTCCTTACTAGCGACCGCACAGATACGCAGTATTTT
J gene: TRBJ2-3
D gene: TRBD2
clone size: .
V gene: TRBV27

CDR3 protein: CASSFPRTGTRGVYNEQFF
CDR3 DNA: TGTGCCAGCAGTTTCCCTCGAACCGGGACTAGAGGGGTTTACAATGAGCAGTTCTTC
J gene: TRBJ2-1
D gene: TRBD2
clone size: .
V gene: TRBV28

CDR3 protein: CASTGQYSNQPQHF
CDR3 DNA: TGTGCCAGCACTGGACAGTATAGCAATCAGCCCCAGCATTTT
J gene: TRBJ1-5
D gene: .
clone size: few
V gene: TRBV6-1

CDR3 protein: CASSRRGSSGVTDTQYF
CDR3 DNA: TGTGCCAGCAGCCGCCGGGGGTCTAGCGGAGTCACAGATACGCAGTATTTT
J gene: TRBJ2-3
D gene: TRBD2
clone size: .
V gene: TRBV27

CDR3 protein: CASSYSSRQPNQPQHF
CDR3 DNA: TGTGCCAGCAGTTACTCTAGTCGACAGCCGAATCAGCCCCAGCATTTT
J gene: TRBJ1-5
D gene: .
clone size: .
V gene: TRBV6-5

CDR3 protein: CASTPGETQYF
CDR3 DNA: TGTGCCAGCACCCCAGGAGAGACCCAGTACTTC
J gene: TRBJ2-5
D gene: .
clone size: .
V gene: TRBV7-9

CDR3 protein: CAFGLAGDEQYF
CDR3 DNA: TGTGCCTTTGGACTAGCGGGCGACGAGCAGTACTTC
J gene: TRBJ2-7
D gene: TRBD2
clone size: .
V gene: TRBV30

CDR3 protein: CASSQEESRGSGNTIYF
CDR3 DNA: TGCGCCAGCAGCCAAGAAGAATCCAGGGGCTCTGGAAACACCATATATTTT
J gene: TRBJ1-3
D gene: .
clone size: .
V gene: TRBV4-1

CDR3 protein: CASSPQGGHNEQFF
CDR3 DNA: TGTGCCAGCTCACCTCAGGGAGGGCACAATGAGCAGTTCTTC
J gene: TRBJ2-1
D gene: TRBD2
clone size: .
V gene: TRBV18

CDR3 protein: CASTLRLAEAETQYF
CDR3 DNA: TGTGCCAGCACCCTAAGACTAGCGGAGGCGGAGACCCAGTACTTC
J gene: TRBJ2-5
D gene: TRBD2
clone size: .
V gene: TRBV11-3

CDR3 protein: CASSWDRGGYEQYF
CDR3 DNA: TGTGCCAGCAGTTGGGACAGAGGAGGCTACGAGCAGTACTTC
J gene: TRBJ2-7
D gene: TRBD1
clone size: .
V gene: TRBV6-6

CDR3 protein: CASSRGTSGRRAYNEQFF
CDR3 DNA: TGCGCCAGCAGCCGAGGGACTAGCGGGAGGCGGGCTTACAATGAGCAGTTCTTC
J gene: TRBJ2-1
D gene: TRBD2
clone size: .
V gene: TRBV4-1

CDR3 protein: CASSLARWGVSGNTIYF
CDR3 DNA: TGTGCCAGCAGCTTAGCGAGGTGGGGAGTCTCTGGAAACACCATATATTTT
J gene: TRBJ1-3
D gene: .
clone size: .
V gene: TRBV7-9

CDR3 protein: CASSRDRRNSPLHF
CDR3 DNA: TGTGCCAGCAGCCGCGACAGGAGAAATTCACCCCTCCACTTT
J gene: TRBJ1-6
D gene: .
clone size: .
V gene: TRBV27

CDR3 protein: CASSLDRVQDTQYF
CDR3 DNA: TGTGCCAGCAGCTTAGACAGGGTTCAAGATACGCAGTATTTT
J gene: TRBJ2-3
D gene: .
clone size: once
V gene: TRBV11-2

CDR3 protein: CASNEPAGGLYGYTF
CDR3 DNA: TGTGCCAGCAACGAGCCCGCAGGGGGACTCTATGGCTACACCTTC
J gene: TRBJ1-2
D gene: TRBD1
clone size: once
V gene: TRBV28

CDR3 protein: CASRSVGESNQPQHF
CDR3 DNA: TGTGCCAGCAGATCGGTCGGGGAAAGCAATCAGCCCCAGCATTTT
J gene: TRBJ1-5
D gene: .
clone size: .
V gene: TRBV28

CDR3 protein: CASSLRLAGGGNEQFF
CDR3 DNA: TGTGCCAGCAGCTTGCGCCTAGCGGGAGGGGGCAATGAGCAGTTCTTC
J gene: TRBJ2-1
D gene: TRBD2
clone size: .
V gene: TRBV5-4

CDR3 protein: CSVVGQRNTEAFF
CDR3 DNA: TGCAGCGTTGTGGGGCAGAGGAACACTGAAGCTTTCTTT
J gene: TRBJ1-1
D gene: .
clone size: .
V gene: TRBV29-1

CDR3 protein: CASSSSSGRALETQYF
CDR3 DNA: TGTGCCAGCAGTTCCTCTAGCGGGAGGGCCTTGGAGACCCAGTACTTC
J gene: TRBJ2-5
D gene: TRBD2
clone size: once
V gene: TRBV6-5

CDR3 protein: CASSSGTGGGEKLFF
CDR3 DNA: TGTGCCAGCAGTTCCGGGACAGGGGGAGGGGAAAAACTGTTTTTT
J gene: TRBJ1-4
D gene: TRBD1
clone size: .
V gene: TRBV28

CDR3 protein: CASSESSSSYNEQFF
CDR3 DNA: TGTGCCAGCAGTGAAAGCTCTAGCTCCTACAATGAGCAGTTCTTC
J gene: TRBJ2-1
D gene: .
clone size: once
V gene: TRBV2

CDR3 protein: CAVRGVNTYSNQPQHF
CDR3 DNA: TGTGCCGTCAGGGGGGTGAACACATATAGCAATCAGCCCCAGCATTTT
J gene: TRBJ1-5
D gene: TRBD1
clone size: .
V gene: TRBV27

CDR3 protein: CASIGAGYEQYF
CDR3 DNA: TGTGCCAGCATAGGGGCAGGCTACGAGCAGTACTTC
J gene: TRBJ2-7
D gene: .
clone size: once
V gene: TRBV6-1

CDR3 protein: CASSSDTNTEAFF
CDR3 DNA: TGTGCCAGCAGCTCGGACACGAACACTGAAGCTTTCTTT
J gene: TRBJ1-1
D gene: .
clone size: once
V gene: TRBV7-6

CDR3 protein: CASSSKKEETAYEQYF
CDR3 DNA: TGTGCCAGCAGCTCTAAAAAAGAGGAGACGGCCTACGAGCAGTACTTC
J gene: TRBJ2-7
D gene: .
clone size: few
V gene: TRBV5-6

CDR3 protein: CASSRTGIRNEQYF
CDR3 DNA: TGTGCCAGCAGTCGGACAGGGATAAGGAACGAGCAGTACTTC
J gene: TRBJ2-7
D gene: TRBD1
clone size: .
V gene: TRBV6-1

CDR3 protein: CASSLNPSQGVSTDTQYF
CDR3 DNA: TGTGCCAGCAGTTTAAACCCTTCCCAGGGGGTTAGCACAGATACGCAGTATTTT
J gene: TRBJ2-3
D gene: TRBD1
clone size: .
V gene: TRBV28

CDR3 protein: CASSQGQGNYGYTF
CDR3 DNA: TGTGCCAGCAGTCAGGGACAGGGGAACTATGGCTACACCTTC
J gene: TRBJ1-2
D gene: TRBD1
clone size: .
V gene: TRBV28

CDR3 protein: CASSHLSGRANTGELFF
CDR3 DNA: TGCGCCAGCAGCCATCTTAGCGGGAGGGCCAACACCGGGGAGCTGTTTTTT
J gene: TRBJ2-2
D gene: TRBD2
clone size: few
V gene: TRBV4-1

CDR3 protein: CASSTLGTINEQFF
CDR3 DNA: TGTGCCAGCAGCACTCTAGGGACTATCAATGAGCAGTTCTTC
J gene: TRBJ2-1
D gene: TRBD2
clone size: once
V gene: TRBV14

CDR3 protein: CASSEIAGGANIQYF
CDR3 DNA: TGTGCCAGCAGCGAGATAGCGGGAGGGGCAAACATTCAGTACTTC
J gene: TRBJ2-4
D gene: TRBD2
clone size: .
V gene: TRBV9

CDR3 protein: CASSRFRTSGKRETQYF
CDR3 DNA: TGTGCCAGCAGCCGTTTCCGGACTAGCGGGAAGAGGGAGACCCAGTACTTC
J gene: TRBJ2-5
D gene: TRBD2
clone size: .
V gene: TRBV5-6

CDR3 protein: CASSLLSSNEQFF
CDR3 DNA: TGTGCCAGCAGTTTATTGTCCAGCAATGAGCAGTTCTTC
J gene: TRBJ2-1
D gene: .
clone size: .
V gene: TRBV25-1

CDR3 protein: CASSLDQGGSYEQYF
CDR3 DNA: TGTGCCAGCAGCTTAGACCAGGGCGGGAGCTACGAGCAGTACTTC
J gene: TRBJ2-7
D gene: TRBD2
clone size: .
V gene: TRBV11-2

CDR3 protein: CASSVDRGPGYEQYF
CDR3 DNA: TGTGCCAGCAGCGTAGACAGGGGCCCCGGCTACGAGCAGTACTTC
J gene: TRBJ2-7
D gene: TRBD1
clone size: .
V gene: TRBV9

CDR3 protein: CASRGDREGNTEAFF
CDR3 DNA: TGTGCCAGCAGGGGGGACAGGGAAGGGAACACTGAAGCTTTCTTT
J gene: TRBJ1-1
D gene: TRBD1
clone size: few
V gene: TRBV2

CDR3 protein: CASSSYRRQGFDEQYF
CDR3 DNA: TGTGCCAGCAGTTCATACCGGCGACAGGGATTCGACGAGCAGTACTTC
J gene: TRBJ2-7
D gene: TRBD1
clone size: once
V gene: TRBV27

CDR3 protein: CASSLGQTSYEQYF
CDR3 DNA: TGCGCCAGCAGCTTGGGACAAACCTCCTACGAGCAGTACTTC
J gene: TRBJ2-7
D gene: .
clone size: .
V gene: TRBV5-1

CDR3 protein: CASSSLSGANVLTF
CDR3 DNA: TGTGCCAGCAGTTCCCTCTCTGGGGCCAACGTCCTGACTTTC
J gene: TRBJ2-6
D gene: .
clone size: few
V gene: TRBV27

CDR3 protein: CASSQDDGRTYEQYF
CDR3 DNA: TGCGCCAGCAGCCAAGACGATGGGCGTACCTACGAGCAGTACTTC
J gene: TRBJ2-7
D gene: .
clone size: .
V gene: TRBV4-1

CDR3 protein: CASSQDRVSYNEQFF
CDR3 DNA: TGTGCCAGCAGCCAAGACAGGGTATCCTACAATGAGCAGTTCTTC
J gene: TRBJ2-1
D gene: TRBD1
clone size: .
V gene: TRBV28

CDR3 protein: CASSLAGIEGAGNQPQHF
CDR3 DNA: TGTGCCAGCAGCTTAGCTGGTATTGAGGGGGCGGGCAATCAGCCCCAGCATTTT
J gene: TRBJ1-5
D gene: TRBD1
clone size: .
V gene: TRBV7-8